The clone carrying this T cell receptor (beta chain) was found a few times. This sample was included in a study of patients and donors after allogeneic stem cell transplantation. TCRdb ran MiXCR on the RT-PCR reads and lists one entry per CDR3 protein. The data hold 410,000 or so distinct CDR3 sequences, with 16% observed a single time. J was trimmed by 5 bases and V by 6 bases; bases with no gene match: 8. The CDR3 is made up of 15 amino acids. Per the germline V gene, CDR1 is MNHNS and CDR2 is SASEGT. This TCR was sampled from a human donor who was either an allogeneic HSCT recipient or a stem cell or donor lymphocyte infusion donor (not recorded which). It is not recorded whose cells these are; they may come from a transplant donor. The chain couples TRBV6-1 to TRBJ2-1, with 9 bases identical to TRBD1. The sequenced sample consisted of blood, either unsorted or a sorted T cell fraction (not recorded which). CDR3 bases: TGTGCCAGCAGAACCACAGGGGGCCAGCACAATGAGCAGTTCTTC. The encoded protein is CASRTTGGQHNEQFF.